A single sample gave rise to the 9 T cell receptor beta chains below, sequenced in a study of T cells in Graves' hyperthyroidism and ophthalmopathy. RNA transcripts were the template for amplifying TCR beta CDR3 regions. A first-round RT-PCR of the TCR CDR3 used the HTBI primer set. TCRdb reprocessed the multiplex PCR reads with MiXCR, giving one entry per CDR3 protein. Among hundreds of thousands of distinct CDR3 sequences listed, about 17% were seen once. Source material: blood. The receptors originated from a woman younger than 35 with Graves' ophthalmopathy.

This rearrangement joins TRBV5-4 to TRBJ1-2; D perhaps matches TRBD1 (5 bases). The CDR3 consists of 15 residues. Trimming removed 2 bases at V and 8 bases at J, with 19 bases between. The V gene's germline CDR1 is SGHNT and CDR2 YYREEE (reference sequence). CDR3 bases: TGTGCCAGCAGCTTAGCCGGGCGGGGGAGCAACGGCTACACCTTC. Protein: CASSLAGRGSNGYTF.

This clonotype turned up a few times. This chain uses TRBV20-1 with TRBJ2-2, with 8 bases identical to TRBD2. Germline V gives CDR1 DFQATT, CDR2 SNEGSKA (reference sequence). CDR3 length: 17 residues. The V segment lost 0 bases and the J segment 1 base; nucleotides outside the gene matches: 7. The CDR3 nucleotides read TGCAGTGCTAGAGATTTCCGACTAGCGCGGAACACCGGGGAGCTGTTTTTT. Protein product: CSARDFRLARNTGELFF.

This clonotype occurred many times. This rearrangement joins TRBV15 to TRBJ2-3, with TRBD2 as a possible D gene (6 bases). The germline V and J ends were trimmed by 3 bases and 1 base, with 29 bases remaining between them. The length of the CDR3 is 21 residues. The germline gives CDR1 LNHNV, CDR2 YYDKDF (reference sequence). This CDR3 reads CATSRVGVGGWTGGGTDTQYF. CDR3 DNA sequence: TGTGCCACCAGCAGGGTCGGGGTCGGGGGATGGACGGGCGGAGGCACAGATACGCAGTATTTT.

The table lists this clonotype with many counts. The genes are TRBV30 and TRBJ1-1, with D unresolved. Deletions cut 3 bases from V and 1 base from J, with 3 bases between. CDR3 length: 11 residues. Germline V gene lookup returns CDR1 GTSNPN and CDR2 SVGIG (reference sequence). The CDR3 spells CAWRRNTEAFF. As DNA, the CDR3 is TGTGCCTGGAGGCGGAACACTGAAGCTTTCTTT.

The table lists this clonotype with many counts. The chain couples TRBV11-2 to TRBJ2-1; D is perhaps TRBD2 (5 bases). V was shortened by 0 bases and J by 6 bases, with 6 bases between the two germline ends. Germline V gene sequence: CDR1 SGHAT, CDR2 FQNNGV. CDR3 size: 13 residues. CDR3 protein: CASSLDRGNEQFF. The CDR3 bases are TGTGCCAGCAGCTTAGACCGGGGCAATGAGCAGTTCTTC.

This clonotype was seen repeatedly, ten times or more. The CDR3 reads CASSPGQGKIQPQHF. CDR3 in DNA: TGTGCCAGCAGTCCGGGACAGGGGAAAATTCAGCCCCAGCATTTT. This rearrangement joins TRBV2 to TRBJ1-5; TRBD1 agrees at 10 bases. The CDR3 totals 15 residues. In germline, CDR1 is SNHLY, CDR2 FYNNEI. J was trimmed by 6 bases and V by 5 bases; bases with no gene match: 7.

This clonotype appeared many times. The chain has TRBV27 and TRBJ2-1, with TRBD2 matching over 9 bases. CDR1 and CDR2 from the germline V gene are MNHEY and SMNVEV (reference sequence). The junction had 3 bases not matched to a gene; V was cut back by 2 bases and J by 4 bases. The length of the CDR3 is 15 residues. CDR3 residues: CASSLSGRLYNEQFF. The CDR3 nucleotides are TGTGCCAGCAGTTTAAGCGGGAGGCTTTACAATGAGCAGTTCTTC.

In this sample, this clonotype turned up many times. The DNA of the CDR3 is TGTGCCAGCAGCTTGGCCGCGACGTACTATAATTCACCCCTCCACTTT. Encoded protein: CASSLAATYYNSPLHF. This chain connects TRBV5-8 to TRBJ1-6; D is undetermined. Germline assignment: CDR1 SGHTS and CDR2 YDEGEE. This CDR3 is 16 amino acids long. V was trimmed by 0 bases and J by 3 bases, leaving 10 bases between them. Full variable domain (missing parts from reference TRBV5-8 and TRBJ1-6): EAGVTQSPTHLIKTRGQQATLRCSPISGHTSVYWYQQALGLGLQFLLWYDEGEERNRGNFPPRFSGRQFPNYSSELNVNALELEDSALYLCASSLAATYYNSPLHFGNGTRLTVT.

This clonotype was picked up many times. Here the CDR3 DNA reads TGTGCCAGCAGCCTAGGGGCGGACGGCTACACCTTC. It is translated as CASSLGADGYTF. The genes are TRBV9 and TRBJ1-2; the D gene is possibly TRBD1 (5 bases). Deletions cut 4 bases from V and 8 bases from J, with 12 bases between. The CDR3 is 12 residues long. Germline V gives CDR1 SGDLS, CDR2 YYNGEE.